This TCR beta chain was profiled in a study of blood T cell repertoires in COVID-19. At the level of the study: PBMCs, B-cell-depleted T cells, or T cells were the source of the cDNA or gDNA that made up the material.

About this clone itself: This specimen includes other DNA sequences encoding the same CDR3.

The method was immunoSEQ multiplex PCR; TCRdb's version includes in-frame clones alone and lacks a portion of them. The sample shows 250,000 to 300,000 clones, roughly 90% of them seen only once. Germline V gives CDR1 SGHVS, CDR2 FNYEAQ. Deletions cut 2 bases from V and 2 bases from J, with 10 bases between. The CDR3 has 15 residues. The sequenced material came from peripheral blood. This receptor was identified in a woman aged 25 to 39 with COVID-19, enrolled during active disease. This chain links TRBV7-6 with TRBJ2-1, with a tentative D call TRBD2 (6 bases). DNA for the CDR3: TGTGCCAGCAGCTTACGGGACTCTACCTACAATGAGCAGTTCTTC. Protein sequence: CASSLRDSTYNEQFF.